Shown below are 30 T cell receptor beta chains from a single sample sequenced in a study of blood T cell repertoires in COVID-19. Sequencing used immunoSEQ multiplex PCR; TCRdb keeps in-frame clones, though not all of them. This table holds roughly 80,000 clones, approximately 80% found once. Material for sequencing was peripheral blood. All receptors derive from a man between 60 and 75 years old with active or convalescent COVID-19.

The table lists this clone with a few counts. V usage is TRBV6-5 and J usage is TRBJ1-6; D gene ambiguous. CDR3 size: 14 residues. Germline V gives CDR1 MNHEY, CDR2 SVGAGI. The V and J ends lost 6 bases and 9 bases respectively, with 15 bases between them. CDR3 in DNA: TGTGCCAGCAGCCCACGCGGCAGAAGTTCACCCCTCCACTTT. Protein product: CASSPRGRSSPLHF.

The chain couples TRBV6-2 or TRBV6-3 to TRBJ2-2; 12 bases line up with TRBD2. Unmatched junction bases numbered 4, after V lost 6 bases and J lost 5 bases. CDR3 length: 15 residues. Germline CDR1 reads MNHEY; CDR2 reads SVGEGT. This CDR3 reads CASSPSGGETGELFF. CDR3 in DNA: TGTGCCAGCAGCCCTAGCGGGGGGGAAACCGGGGAGCTGTTTTTT.

This chain connects TRBV18 to TRBJ2-7, with TRBD1 matching 10 bases. The length of the CDR3 is 17 residues. Germline values: CDR1 KGHSH, CDR2 LQKENI. Germline trimming cut 0 bases from V and 7 bases from J; bases unmatched to any gene: 12. For the CDR3, the DNA is TGTGCCAGCTCACCACCGCCCCAGGACAGGGGGACGGGAGAGCAGTACTTC. Its translation is CASSPPPQDRGTGEQYF.

The rearrangement uses TRBV7-2 and TRBJ1-2; D perhaps matches TRBD1 (6 bases). Germline V CDR1 and CDR2: SGHTA, FQGNSA. The CDR3 runs to 16 residues. Trimming left V 5 bases short and J 0 bases short, with 16 bases between. The CDR3 sequence: CASSLQQGSANYGYTF. The CDR3 DNA reads as TGTGCCAGCAGCCTACAACAGGGCTCGGCTAACTATGGCTACACCTTC.

The chain links TRBV30 to TRBJ2-3, with TRBD2 matching over 8 bases. Per the germline V gene, CDR1 is GTSNPN and CDR2 is SVGIG (reference sequence). Trimming cost V 4 bases and J 4 bases; bases outside gene matches: 4. The CDR3 consists of 13 residues. The CDR3 DNA reads as TGTGCCTGGATCACGGGGGGGGCAGATACGCAGTATTTT. Its protein product is CAWITGGADTQYF. The full variable domain, rest sourced from reference TRBV30 and TRBJ2-3, is SQTIHQWPATLVQPVGSPLSLECTVEGTSNPNLYWYRQAAGRGLQLLFYSVGIGQISSEVPQNLSASRPQDRQFILSSKKLLLSDSGFYLCAWITGGADTQYFGPGTRLTVL.

The V gene is TRBV29-1, the J gene TRBJ2-5; the D gene is possibly TRBD1 (5 bases). V was trimmed by 4 bases and J by 4 bases, leaving 10 bases between them. The CDR3 consists of 12 residues. Germline CDR1 is SQVTM and CDR2 is ANQGSEA. The CDR3 region is CSVGAGRETQYF. CDR3 coding DNA: TGCAGCGTTGGGGCAGGGCGAGAGACCCAGTACTTC.

V usage is TRBV9 and J usage is TRBJ2-1; 13 bases are a match to TRBD2. With 4 bases clipped from V and 4 bases from J, the junction kept 2 bases outside the gene matches. CDR1 and CDR2 (germline): SGDLS, YYNGEE. The CDR3 is made up of 15 amino acids. The CDR3 nucleotides read TGTGCCAGCAGCCCGACTAGCGGGGGGTACAATGAGCAGTTCTTC. Its protein product is CASSPTSGGYNEQFF.

The V call is TRBV4-1, the J call TRBJ1-1, with D hard to call. The CDR3 runs to 15 residues. Trimming pared 2 bases from V and 0 bases from J, leaving 10 bases between. Per germline, CDR1 MGHRA and CDR2 YSYEKL. In DNA, the CDR3 is TGCGCCAGCAGCCAAAATCCTTATTTGAACACTGAAGCTTTCTTT. Amino acid sequence: CASSQNPYLNTEAFF.

V gene TRBV5-1 combines with J gene TRBJ1-5, with TRBD1 matching over 9 bases. The length of the CDR3 is 16 residues. V shed 4 bases, J shed 3 bases, and the junction held 8 bases outside the gene matches. Germline loops: CDR1 SGHRS, CDR2 YFSETQ. The CDR3 nucleotides are TGCGCCAGCAGCCCGACAGGGGGGAATTCCAATCAGCCCCAGCATTTT. This sequence encodes CASSPTGGNSNQPQHF.

The chain carries TRBV2 and TRBJ2-7; the match to TRBD1 covers 8 bases. The V segment lost 1 base and the J segment 2 bases; nucleotides outside the gene matches: 4. The germline V gene encodes CDR1 SNHLY and CDR2 FYNNEI. The CDR3 has 15 residues. Here the CDR3 reads CASSEGQGKTYEQYF. The DNA of the CDR3 is TGTGCCAGCAGTGAAGGACAGGGGAAAACCTACGAGCAGTACTTC. Filled out from reference TRBV2 and TRBJ2-7, the complete variable domain reads EPEVTQTPSHQVTQMGQEVILRCVPISNHLYFYWYRQILGQKVEFLVSFYNNEISEKSEIFDDQFSVERPDGSNFTLKIRSTKLEDSAMYFCASSEGQGKTYEQYFGPGTRLTVT.

The chain links TRBV5-1 to TRBJ1-2; weak D call: TRBD1 (5 bases). V was cut by 2 bases and J by 0 bases, with 20 bases left in between. Per the germline V gene, CDR1 is SGHRS and CDR2 is YFSETQ. The CDR3 runs to 18 residues. DNA for the CDR3: TGCGCCAGCAGCTTCCCCTCGGGACTTGGGAGAGCTAACTATGGCTACACCTTC. Translation: CASSFPSGLGRANYGYTF. Variable domain in full (rest from reference TRBV5-1 and TRBJ1-2): KAGVTQTPRYLIKTRGQQVTLSCSPISGHRSVSWYQQTPGQGLQFLFEYFSETQRNKGNFPGRFSGRQFSNSRSEMNVSTLELGDSALYLCASSFPSGLGRANYGYTFGSGTRLTVV.

The V and J genes are TRBV6-2 or TRBV6-3 and TRBJ1-5; no clear D. Trimming removed 2 bases from V and 3 bases from J, with 8 bases in between. Looked up from germline, CDR1 is MNHEY and CDR2 is SVGEGT. The CDR3 consists of 14 residues. Here the CDR3 DNA reads TGTGCCAGCAGTTACAACGGGAACAATCAGCCCCAGCATTTT. Its protein is CASSYNGNNQPQHF.

This clone came up a few times. This chain connects TRBV19 to TRBJ1-5; 8 nucleotides match TRBD1. V lost 6 bases and J lost 5; bases outside the gene matches: 6. Germline-derived CDR1 and CDR2 are LNHDA and SQIVND (reference sequence). CDR3 size: 14 residues. CDR3 loop: CASRHDRGYQPQHF. The CDR3 DNA follows: TGTGCCAGTAGGCATGACAGGGGCTATCAGCCCCAGCATTTT.

This chain uses TRBV4-2 with TRBJ1-2; D is perhaps TRBD1 (6 bases). The CDR3 is 16 residues long. V was clipped by 1 base and J by 2 bases, with 14 bases between them. The V gene's germline CDR1 is LGHNA and CDR2 YNFKEQ. CDR3 loop: CASSQAPTGTNYGYTF. CDR3 coding DNA: TGTGCCAGCAGCCAAGCCCCCACCGGGACAAACTATGGCTACACCTTC.

The chain recombines TRBV5-4 with TRBJ2-2; D remains ambiguous. The ends were cut back, 4 bases at V and 2 bases at J, with 6 bases in the middle. In germline, CDR1 is SGHNT, CDR2 YYREEE (reference sequence). The CDR3 length is 13 residues. The CDR3 nucleotides are TGTGCCAGCAGCCCCGTCAACACCGGGGAGCTGTTTTTT. It encodes CASSPVNTGELFF.

This clone has just one count. The chain combines TRBV7-6 with TRBJ1-1; a weak D match, TRBD1 (5 bases). Between the trimmed V and J ends, which lost 1 base and 6 bases, there was a span of 15 bases. The CDR3 sequence is 15 residues long. Germline loops: CDR1 SGHVS, CDR2 FNYEAQ. As DNA, the CDR3 is TGTGCCAGCAGCTTAGAAGCGGGACCTAGGGCTGAAGCTTTCTTT. Translating gives CASSLEAGPRAEAFF.

The V call is TRBV2, the J call TRBJ2-3; D perhaps matches TRBD2 (7 bases). The CDR3 runs to 15 residues. CDR1 is SNHLY and CDR2 is FYNNEI in the germline V gene. V shed 3 bases and J shed 1 base, with 11 bases lying between them. The CDR3 reads CASSDMRGRTDTQYF. The CDR3 nucleotides are TGTGCCAGCAGTGATATGCGGGGGCGCACAGATACGCAGTATTTT.

This chain links TRBV9 with TRBJ2-3; 11 bases fit TRBD2. The V and J ends lost 0 bases and 8 bases, in that order; junction bases with no gene match: 5. This CDR3 is 15 amino acids long. Germline CDR1 and CDR2: SGDLS and YYNGEE. This CDR3 is CASSVGSGGASTQYF. CDR3 nucleotide sequence: TGTGCCAGCAGCGTAGGTAGCGGGGGGGCCTCTACGCAGTATTTT.

The chain uses TRBV7-3 and TRBJ2-1, with TRBD2 as a possible D gene (5 bases). CDR3 length: 16 amino acids. V was trimmed by 2 bases and J by 0 bases, leaving 11 bases between them. Germline CDR1 and CDR2: SGHTA and FQGTGA. The CDR3 DNA is TGTGCCAGCAGCTTAGGGAGTTGGAGCTCCTACAATGAGCAGTTCTTC. Amino acids: CASSLGSWSSYNEQFF.

This chain uses TRBV10-3 with TRBJ1-3; TRBD1 is a possible D gene (6 bases). Looked up from germline, CDR1 is ENHRY and CDR2 is SYGVKD. The V and J ends lost 3 bases and 6 bases respectively, with 9 bases between them. The CDR3 contains 13 residues. The CDR3 is CAISDGGANTIYF. The CDR3 DNA reads as TGTGCCATCAGTGATGGGGGCGCAAACACCATATATTTT.

V gene TRBV7-9 combines with J gene TRBJ2-7; TRBD1 matches 10 bases. The germline V gene has CDR1 SEHNR and CDR2 FQNEAQ (reference sequence). CDR3 length: 14 residues. J lost 6 bases, V lost 4 bases, and 6 bases had no gene match. Here the CDR3 DNA reads TGTGCCAGCAGCTCGGGGACAGGGGTTTTCGAGCAGTACTTC. Protein sequence: CASSSGTGVFEQYF.

This chain uses TRBV12-3 or TRBV12-4 with TRBJ1-1, with a tentative D call TRBD1 (5 bases). The CDR3 spans 12 residues. The germline V and J ends were trimmed by 6 bases and 4 bases, with 9 bases remaining between them. The CDR3 spells CASSPGATEAFF. The CDR3 nucleotides are TGTGCCAGCAGCCCTGGGGCCACTGAAGCTTTCTTT.

The chain uses TRBV7-9 and TRBJ1-4, with 7 bases that match TRBD1. The germline V gene has CDR1 SEHNR and CDR2 FQNEAQ (reference sequence). Trimming took 3 bases from V and 7 from J; bases not matched to a gene: 8. The CDR3 length is 15 residues. CDR3 sequence (DNA): TGTGCCAGCAGCTTGGCACGTGGACAGGCTGAAAAACTGTTTTTT. Amino acids: CASSLARGQAEKLFF.

This clone showed up just once. This chain joins TRBV12-3 or TRBV12-4 and TRBJ1-2; tentatively, D is TRBD1 (6 bases). The CDR3 has 13 residues. V was pared by 5 bases and J by 5 bases, with 12 bases between. The CDR3 region has the DNA TGTGCCAGCAGTCTAGGACAGCAATATGGCTACACCTTC. This encodes CASSLGQQYGYTF.

The chain carries TRBV2 and TRBJ1-5; D is possibly TRBD1 (5 bases). Germline-derived CDR1 and CDR2 are SNHLY and FYNNEI. V was cut by 2 bases and J by 3 bases, with 11 bases left in between. The CDR3 sequence is 15 residues long. The CDR3 loop is CASSERGQPNQPQHF. Here the CDR3 DNA reads TGTGCCAGCAGTGAAAGGGGTCAGCCCAATCAGCCCCAGCATTTT.

V is TRBV7-2 and J is TRBJ2-1; D ambiguous. Trimming left V 10 bases short and J 13 bases short, with 17 bases between. Germline V gene lookup returns CDR1 SGHTA and CDR2 FQGNSA. This CDR3 spans 11 amino acids. The CDR3 nucleotides are TGTGCCACCTCAAAGGAGAGCAGCCAGTTCTTC. The encoded protein is CATSKESSQFF. The entire variable domain, with the rest obtained from reference TRBV7-2 and TRBJ2-1, is as follows: GAGVSQSPSNKVTEKGKDVELRCDPISGHTALYWYRQSLGQGLEFLIYFQGNSAPDKSGLPSDRFSAERTGGSVSTLTIQRTQQEDSAVYLCATSKESSQFFGPGTRLTVL.

The chain couples TRBV18 to TRBJ1-6; a weak D match, TRBD1 (6 bases). Germline loops: CDR1 KGHSH, CDR2 LQKENI. V dropped 5 bases and J dropped 6 bases, with 14 bases sitting between them. CDR3 length: 15 amino acids. DNA for the CDR3: TGTGCCAGCTCATTCCGTGACAGGTCTAATTCACCCCTCCACTTT. Protein product: CASSFRDRSNSPLHF.

The chain employs TRBV29-1 and TRBJ1-2; perhaps TRBD1 as D (6 bases). V was clipped by 6 bases and J by 7 bases, with 21 bases between them. The CDR3 is 14 residues long. Germline V gives CDR1 SQVTM, CDR2 ANQGSEA. This CDR3 is CSVPRPGAWGGYTF. The CDR3 bases are TGCAGCGTGCCGAGGCCAGGGGCCTGGGGTGGCTACACCTTC. Supplemented by reference TRBV29-1 and TRBJ1-2, the full variable domain reads SAVISQKPSRDICQRGTSLTIQCQVDSQVTMMFWYRQQPGQSLTLIATANQGSEATYESGFVIDKFPISRPNLTFSTLTVSNMSPEDSSIYLCSVPRPGAWGGYTFGSGTRLTVV.

The rearrangement uses TRBV7-6 and TRBJ1-5; the D is unclear. Trimming shortened V by 4 bases and J by 0 bases, and 10 bases separated the two germline ends. Germline V gene lookup returns CDR1 SGHVS and CDR2 FNYEAQ. The CDR3 spans 15 residues. This CDR3 is CASSSAEGSNQPQHF. In DNA form, the CDR3 reads TGTGCCAGCAGCTCTGCGGAGGGTAGCAATCAGCCCCAGCATTTT.

The chain uses TRBV7-9 and TRBJ1-1; 7 positions match TRBD1. The V and J ends lost 4 bases and 5 bases, in that order; junction bases with no gene match: 7. The CDR3 extends over 14 amino acids. CDR1 is SEHNR, CDR2 FQNEAQ, per germline (reference sequence). CDR3 sequence: CASSSNRGRTEAFF. The CDR3 region has the DNA TGTGCCAGCAGCTCGAACAGGGGAAGGACTGAAGCTTTCTTT.